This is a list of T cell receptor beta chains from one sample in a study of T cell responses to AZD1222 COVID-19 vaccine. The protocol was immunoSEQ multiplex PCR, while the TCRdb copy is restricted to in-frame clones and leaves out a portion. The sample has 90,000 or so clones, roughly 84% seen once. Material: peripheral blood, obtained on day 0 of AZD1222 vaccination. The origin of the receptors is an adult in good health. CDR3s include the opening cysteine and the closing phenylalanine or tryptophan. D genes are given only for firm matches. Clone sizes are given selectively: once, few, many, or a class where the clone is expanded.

cdr3_nt: TGCGCCAGCAGCCTACAGACAGGGGACACTGAAGCTTTCTTT
cdr3_aa: CASSLQTGDTEAFF
v_call: TRBV5-1
j_call: TRBJ1-1
clone_size: .
d_call: TRBD1

cdr3_nt: TGTGCCAGCAGCGTGGGGCAGCGGGAGCGAGAGACCCAGTACTTC
cdr3_aa: CASSVGQRERETQYF
v_call: TRBV9
j_call: TRBJ2-5
clone_size: .
d_call: TRBD2

cdr3_nt: TGTGCCATCAGTGAGACTGACAGAAACACTGAAGCTTTCTTT
cdr3_aa: CAISETDRNTEAFF
v_call: TRBV10-3
j_call: TRBJ1-1
clone_size: .
d_call: .

cdr3_nt: TGTGCCAGCAGGACCGGGACAGGGAGTTCACCCCTCCACTTT
cdr3_aa: CASRTGTGSSPLHF
v_call: TRBV19
j_call: TRBJ1-6
clone_size: .
d_call: TRBD1

cdr3_nt: TGTGCCAGCAGCAAGAGCTCTGGGGCCAACGTCCTGACTTTC
cdr3_aa: CASSKSSGANVLTF
v_call: TRBV7-2
j_call: TRBJ2-6
clone_size: .
d_call: .

cdr3_nt: TGTGCCAGCAGCTTCGGAGGGCTTGGCACCGGGGAGCTGTTTTTT
cdr3_aa: CASSFGGLGTGELFF
v_call: TRBV7-2
j_call: TRBJ2-2
clone_size: .
d_call: .

cdr3_nt: TGTGCCAGCAGCCTCGCCGGGGGGTACGAGCAGTACTTC
cdr3_aa: CASSLAGGYEQYF
v_call: TRBV7-8
j_call: TRBJ2-7
clone_size: .
d_call: TRBD2

cdr3_nt: TGTGCCGGGTCGGGGTCTGGCTACACCTTC
cdr3_aa: CAGSGSGYTF
v_call: TRBV7-9
j_call: TRBJ1-2
clone_size: .
d_call: .

cdr3_nt: TGCAGTCCAGGACGGGGCCGGGAGCAGTACTTC
cdr3_aa: CSPGRGREQYF
v_call: TRBV20-1
j_call: TRBJ2-7
clone_size: .
d_call: .

cdr3_nt: TGTGCCAGCAGCCTCGGGCCCCTTTCAACAGAGACCCAGTACTTC
cdr3_aa: CASSLGPLSTETQYF
v_call: TRBV3-1/TRBV3-2
j_call: TRBJ2-5
clone_size: .
d_call: .

cdr3_nt: TGTGCCAGCAGCCAAGATGCGGGCGGGGGGAATGAGCAGTTCTTC
cdr3_aa: CASSQDAGGGNEQFF
v_call: TRBV14
j_call: TRBJ2-1
clone_size: .
d_call: TRBD2

cdr3_nt: TGTGCCAGCAGTGCGGACCACACCGGGGAGCTGTTTTTT
cdr3_aa: CASSADHTGELFF
v_call: TRBV6-4
j_call: TRBJ2-2
clone_size: .
d_call: .

cdr3_nt: TGCGCCAGCAGCTCCCCGGCGGGGGGGCCCTCCCTAGAGCAGTATTTT
cdr3_aa: CASSSPAGGPSLEQYF
v_call: TRBV5-1
j_call: TRBJ2-3
clone_size: once
d_call: TRBD2

cdr3_nt: TGTGCCAGCGGTCTAGCGCCCAATGAGCAGTTCTTC
cdr3_aa: CASGLAPNEQFF
v_call: TRBV10-3
j_call: TRBJ2-1
clone_size: .
d_call: .

cdr3_nt: TGTGCCAGCAGCTTAGAAGCGGGGGGTCGGAATGAGCAGTTCTTC
cdr3_aa: CASSLEAGGRNEQFF
v_call: TRBV7-2
j_call: TRBJ2-1
clone_size: .
d_call: TRBD2

cdr3_nt: TGTGCCAGCAGCTTAGGGGCGATTCCCACAGATACGCAGTATTTT
cdr3_aa: CASSLGAIPTDTQYF
v_call: TRBV7-8
j_call: TRBJ2-3
clone_size: .
d_call: .

cdr3_nt: TGCGCCAGCAGCTCCCGGCCCTTCGGCGCAGAGACCCAGTACTTC
cdr3_aa: CASSSRPFGAETQYF
v_call: TRBV5-1
j_call: TRBJ2-5
clone_size: .
d_call: .

cdr3_nt: TGTGCCAGCAATCCGTCGGACAGCTCCTACGAGCAGTACTTC
cdr3_aa: CASNPSDSSYEQYF
v_call: TRBV6-5
j_call: TRBJ2-7
clone_size: once
d_call: .

cdr3_nt: TGTGCCAGCTCACCAGGGGTCGAGCAGTACTTC
cdr3_aa: CASSPGVEQYF
v_call: TRBV18
j_call: TRBJ2-7
clone_size: .
d_call: .

cdr3_nt: TGTGCCAGCAGTCGACAGGGCGGAGTAGAGAACTATGGCTACACCTTC
cdr3_aa: CASSRQGGVENYGYTF
v_call: TRBV27
j_call: TRBJ1-2
clone_size: .
d_call: TRBD1

cdr3_nt: TGTGCCAGCTCACCCGGGACCGGCCGCGAGCAGTACTTC
cdr3_aa: CASSPGTGREQYF
v_call: TRBV18
j_call: TRBJ2-7
clone_size: .
d_call: .

cdr3_nt: TGTGCCAGCAGTTTATCGGGACAGGAATGGGACGAGCAGTACTTC
cdr3_aa: CASSLSGQEWDEQYF
v_call: TRBV6-5
j_call: TRBJ2-7
clone_size: .
d_call: TRBD1

cdr3_nt: TGTGCCAGTAGTCCAGGGCCCCAAGAGACCCAGTACTTC
cdr3_aa: CASSPGPQETQYF
v_call: TRBV19
j_call: TRBJ2-5
clone_size: .
d_call: .

cdr3_nt: TGTGCCAGCAGTTTATCGGGGACAGGATCCTATGGCTACACCTTC
cdr3_aa: CASSLSGTGSYGYTF
v_call: TRBV28
j_call: TRBJ1-2
clone_size: .
d_call: TRBD1

cdr3_nt: TGTGCCAGCAAAAGGGACAGCCAGACCGGGGAGCTGTTTTTT
cdr3_aa: CASKRDSQTGELFF
v_call: TRBV2
j_call: TRBJ2-2
clone_size: .
d_call: TRBD1

cdr3_nt: TGTGCCAGCAGTCCCTTAGGAAACTATGGCTACACCTTC
cdr3_aa: CASSPLGNYGYTF
v_call: TRBV12-3/TRBV12-4
j_call: TRBJ1-2
clone_size: .
d_call: .

cdr3_nt: TGTGCCAGCAGCTTAGTCAGGGGGCCAGCTTTCTTT
cdr3_aa: CASSLVRGPAFF
v_call: TRBV7-2
j_call: TRBJ1-1
clone_size: .
d_call: TRBD1

cdr3_nt: TGTGCCAGCAGCCCCCCTTGGGCAGGTGGAAACACCATATATTTT
cdr3_aa: CASSPPWAGGNTIYF
v_call: TRBV3-1/TRBV3-2
j_call: TRBJ1-3
clone_size: .
d_call: .

cdr3_nt: TGTGCCAGCTCACCCTGGACCGTGAACACTGAAGCTTTCTTT
cdr3_aa: CASSPWTVNTEAFF
v_call: TRBV18
j_call: TRBJ1-1
clone_size: .
d_call: .

cdr3_nt: TGTGCCAGCCTAGGGTGGAATAATGAAAAACTGTTTTTT
cdr3_aa: CASLGWNNEKLFF
v_call: TRBV12-3/TRBV12-4
j_call: TRBJ1-4
clone_size: .
d_call: .

cdr3_nt: TGTGCCAGCAGTGAAGACGGGGGCCAAGGGGCTTTCTTT
cdr3_aa: CASSEDGGQGAFF
v_call: TRBV2
j_call: TRBJ1-1
clone_size: few
d_call: .

cdr3_nt: TGTGCCAGCTCACCCCGGGACAGGAACGGGGATACGCAGTATTTT
cdr3_aa: CASSPRDRNGDTQYF
v_call: TRBV18
j_call: TRBJ2-3
clone_size: .
d_call: TRBD1

cdr3_nt: TGTGCCAGTAGGGGGACGGCAACTAATGAAAAACTGTTTTTT
cdr3_aa: CASRGTATNEKLFF
v_call: TRBV19
j_call: TRBJ1-4
clone_size: .
d_call: .

cdr3_nt: TGTGCCAGCAGCACGCGGGTTGCAGGCTACACCTTC
cdr3_aa: CASSTRVAGYTF
v_call: TRBV7-2
j_call: TRBJ1-2
clone_size: .
d_call: .

cdr3_nt: TGTGCCACCAGCAGTGCATACGGAAACACCATATATTTT
cdr3_aa: CATSSAYGNTIYF
v_call: TRBV15
j_call: TRBJ1-3
clone_size: .
d_call: .

cdr3_nt: TGCGCCAGCAGCCAAGATGACAGGGCCACTGAAGCTTTCTTT
cdr3_aa: CASSQDDRATEAFF
v_call: TRBV4-3
j_call: TRBJ1-1
clone_size: .
d_call: TRBD1

cdr3_nt: TGTGCCAGCAGCCCCCGGACTAGCGGGAACGGGGAGCTGTTTTTT
cdr3_aa: CASSPRTSGNGELFF
v_call: TRBV9
j_call: TRBJ2-2
clone_size: once
d_call: TRBD2

cdr3_nt: TGCGCCAGCAGCCAATCCAGACAGGGTAGCTATGGCTACACCTTC
cdr3_aa: CASSQSRQGSYGYTF
v_call: TRBV5-1
j_call: TRBJ1-2
clone_size: .
d_call: TRBD1

cdr3_nt: TGTGCCAGCACCCTCGGGGTATCGAGTGAAGCTTTCTTT
cdr3_aa: CASTLGVSSEAFF
v_call: TRBV6-5
j_call: TRBJ1-1
clone_size: .
d_call: .

cdr3_nt: TGTGCCATGCTCTCTCGGTGGGAAAAACTGTTTTTT
cdr3_aa: CAMLSRWEKLFF
v_call: TRBV21-1
j_call: TRBJ1-4
clone_size: .
d_call: .

cdr3_nt: TGTGCCAGCAGCTTGGCCCTGGGTAGCGGGGGTACGGGCACAGATACGCAGTATTTT
cdr3_aa: CASSLALGSGGTGTDTQYF
v_call: TRBV5-4
j_call: TRBJ2-3
clone_size: .
d_call: TRBD2